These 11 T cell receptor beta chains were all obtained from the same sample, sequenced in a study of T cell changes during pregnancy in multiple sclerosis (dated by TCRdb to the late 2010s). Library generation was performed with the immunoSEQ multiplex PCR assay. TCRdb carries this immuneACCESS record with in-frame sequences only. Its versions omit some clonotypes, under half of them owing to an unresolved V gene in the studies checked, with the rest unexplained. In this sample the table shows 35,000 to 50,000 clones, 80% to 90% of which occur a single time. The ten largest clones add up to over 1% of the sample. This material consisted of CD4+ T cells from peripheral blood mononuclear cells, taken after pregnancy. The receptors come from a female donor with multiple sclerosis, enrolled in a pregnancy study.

Written as DNA, the CDR3 is TGTGCCAGCAGCTTGGGGGGGACTAGCGTCTACGAGCAGTACTTC. Translating it yields CASSLGGTSVYEQYF. The chain recombines TRBV13 with TRBJ2-7; the match to TRBD2 covers 10 bases. The CDR3 is 15 amino acids. Per germline, CDR1 PRHDT and CDR2 FYEKMQ (reference sequence). Trimming cost V 3 bases and J 3 bases; bases outside gene matches: 5.

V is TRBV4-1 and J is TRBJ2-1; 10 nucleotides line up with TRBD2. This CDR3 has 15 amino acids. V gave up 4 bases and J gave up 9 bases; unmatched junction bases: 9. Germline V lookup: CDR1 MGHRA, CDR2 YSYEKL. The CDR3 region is CASSPASGSRVEQFF. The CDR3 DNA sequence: TGCGCCAGCAGCCCCGCTAGCGGGAGTCGCGTTGAGCAGTTCTTC.

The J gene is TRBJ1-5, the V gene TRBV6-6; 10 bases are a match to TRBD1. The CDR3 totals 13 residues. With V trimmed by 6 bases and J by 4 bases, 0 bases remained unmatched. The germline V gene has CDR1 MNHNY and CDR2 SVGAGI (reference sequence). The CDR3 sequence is CASRGQGNQPQHF. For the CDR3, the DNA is TGTGCCAGCAGGGGACAGGGGAATCAGCCCCAGCATTTT.

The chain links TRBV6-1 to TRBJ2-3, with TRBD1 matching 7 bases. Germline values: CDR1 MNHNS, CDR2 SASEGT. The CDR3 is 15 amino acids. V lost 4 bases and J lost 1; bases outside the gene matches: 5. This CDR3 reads CASSGRGRGTDTQYF. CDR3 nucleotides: TGTGCCAGCAGTGGAAGGGGGCGAGGCACAGATACGCAGTATTTT.

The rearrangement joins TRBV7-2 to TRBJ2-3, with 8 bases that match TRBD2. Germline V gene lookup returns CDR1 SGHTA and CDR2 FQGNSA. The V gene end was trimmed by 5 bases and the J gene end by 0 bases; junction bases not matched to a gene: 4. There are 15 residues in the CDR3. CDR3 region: CASSRSSGSTDTQYF. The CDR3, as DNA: TGTGCCAGCAGCCGATCTAGCGGGAGCACAGATACGCAGTATTTT.

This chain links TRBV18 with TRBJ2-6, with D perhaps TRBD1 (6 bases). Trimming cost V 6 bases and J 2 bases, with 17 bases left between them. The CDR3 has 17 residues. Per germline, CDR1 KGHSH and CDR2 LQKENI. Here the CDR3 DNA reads TGTGCCAGCTCGCCCAATACAGGGAGCACTGGGGCCAACGTCCTGACTTTC. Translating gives CASSPNTGSTGANVLTF.

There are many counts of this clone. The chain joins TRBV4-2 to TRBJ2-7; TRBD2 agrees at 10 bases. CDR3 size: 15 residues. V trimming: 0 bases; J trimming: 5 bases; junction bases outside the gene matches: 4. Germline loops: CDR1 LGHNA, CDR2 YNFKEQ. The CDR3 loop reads CASSQELAGGHEQYF. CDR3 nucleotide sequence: TGTGCCAGCAGCCAAGAGTTAGCGGGAGGCCACGAGCAGTACTTC.

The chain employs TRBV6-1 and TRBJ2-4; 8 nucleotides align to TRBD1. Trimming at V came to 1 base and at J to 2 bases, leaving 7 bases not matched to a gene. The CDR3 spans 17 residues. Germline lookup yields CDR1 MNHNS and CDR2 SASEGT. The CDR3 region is CASSEVPGGETKNIQYF. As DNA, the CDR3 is TGTGCCAGCAGTGAAGTACCAGGGGGCGAAACCAAAAACATTCAGTACTTC.

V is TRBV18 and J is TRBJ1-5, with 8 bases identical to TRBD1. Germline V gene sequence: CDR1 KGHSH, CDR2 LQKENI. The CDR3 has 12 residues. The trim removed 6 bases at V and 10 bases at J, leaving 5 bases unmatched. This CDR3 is CASSRTGGPQHF. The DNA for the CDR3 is TGTGCCAGCTCGCGAACAGGGGGACCCCAGCATTTT.

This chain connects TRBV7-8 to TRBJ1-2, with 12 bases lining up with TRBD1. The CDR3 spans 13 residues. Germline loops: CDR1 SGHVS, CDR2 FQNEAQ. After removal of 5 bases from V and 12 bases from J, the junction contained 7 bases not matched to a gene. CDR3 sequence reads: CASSPGTGGGHTF. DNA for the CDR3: TGTGCCAGCAGCCCCGGGACAGGGGGCGGCCACACCTTC.

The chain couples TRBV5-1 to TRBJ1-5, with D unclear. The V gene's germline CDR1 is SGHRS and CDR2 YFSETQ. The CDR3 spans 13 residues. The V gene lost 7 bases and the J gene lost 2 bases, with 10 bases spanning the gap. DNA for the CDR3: TGCGCCAGCTCCATCGGGGGCAATCAGCCCCAGCATTTT. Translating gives CASSIGGNQPQHF.